The clone carrying this T cell receptor (beta chain) was seen many times. Its target is unknown. The data were taken from a study of T cells in Graves' hyperthyroidism and ophthalmopathy. Study-wide results and limits: In validation, the model predicted ophthalmopathy. These predictions came a median about 6.8 months before onset.

The investigators amplified TCR beta CDR3 regions from RNA transcripts. When the TCR CDR3 underwent first-round RT-PCR, the HTBI primer set was used. TCRdb reprocessed the multiplex PCR reads via MiXCR and lists one record per CDR3 protein. This repertoire shows under 400,000 distinct CDR3 sequences, approximately 15% found once; its top ten account for around 34%. The hyperthyroidism was newly diagnosed and had lasted under 2 months; the patients were aged 18 to 65. V was shortened by 5 bases and J by 0 bases, with 10 bases between the two germline ends. CDR1 MDHEN and CDR2 SYDVKM come from the germline V gene. There are 15 residues in the CDR3.

The receptor's source is a man younger than 45 with Graves' hyperthyroidism. The source material was blood. The gene calls are TRBV28 and TRBJ2-2; D might be TRBD2 (6 bases). Here the CDR3 DNA reads TGTGCCAGCAGTCCCGGGAGAACGAACACCGGGGAGCTGTTTTTT. This encodes CASSPGRTNTGELFF.